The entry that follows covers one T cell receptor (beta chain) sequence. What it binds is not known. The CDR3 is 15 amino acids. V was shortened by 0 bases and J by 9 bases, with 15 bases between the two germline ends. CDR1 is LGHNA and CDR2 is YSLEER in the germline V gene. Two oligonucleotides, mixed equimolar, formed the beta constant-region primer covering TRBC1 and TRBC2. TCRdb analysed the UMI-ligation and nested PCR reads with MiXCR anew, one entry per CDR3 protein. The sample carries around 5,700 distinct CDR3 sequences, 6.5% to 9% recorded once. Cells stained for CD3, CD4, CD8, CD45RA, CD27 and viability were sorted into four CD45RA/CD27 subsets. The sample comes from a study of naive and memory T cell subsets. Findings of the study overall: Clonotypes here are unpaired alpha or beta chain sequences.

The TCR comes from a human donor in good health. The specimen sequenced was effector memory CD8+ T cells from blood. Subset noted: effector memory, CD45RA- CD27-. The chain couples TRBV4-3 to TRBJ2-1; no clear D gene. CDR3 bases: TGCGCCAGCAGCCAAGATTCTAGTGGGAAGAGTGAGCAGTTCTTC. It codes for CASSQDSSGKSEQFF.